The present entry profiles one TCR beta chain with its context. Its antigen specificity is not known. One base away there is no much larger clone; base qualities are not given. These data belong to a study of T cell repertoires in cytomegalovirus infection (dated by TCRdb to between 2017 and 2020). Looking at the study overall: Alongside well-studied HLA-B-restricted epitopes, the peptide stimulations were aimed at recently identified HLA-C-restricted CMV epitopes, whose presentation resists viral immunomodulation. Donor HLA type was relevant to the analysis, as public TCR beta signatures indicated carriage of CMV infection together with the matching HLA type. What the work shows at the level of the full study, not this receptor alone: The ex vivo response was dominated by HLA-C-restricted CMV-specific TCR beta clonotypes, and the single most frequent clonotype in two of eight donors was supplied by these HLA-C-restricted clonotypes. In both this cohort and an independent cohort of some 370 donors, the cumulative frequency of public TCR beta family members distinguished carriers of CMV infection plus the relevant HLA type.

Instrument used: Illumina HiSeq 1500. Through fastp at Q25 and MiXCR, TCRdb rebuilt clones from the public reads, retaining in-frame beta chains. Entries are consolidated by CDR3 protein sequence, retaining the most common genes and DNA. The sample records fewer than 1,000,000 distinct CDR3 sequences, under 40% of which are singletons. The ten top clones hold roughly 13% of the sample. Reading the label with the study, this specimen's treatment or condition is: in vitro stimulation with specific CMV peptide epitopes to enrich CMV-specific T cells. Via the germline V gene, CDR1 is ENHRY and CDR2 SYGVKD. The CDR3 starts with the cysteine, ends with the phenylalanine, and has 19 residues. Only the CDR3 portion is preserved as DNA: 57 bases, with reading frame beginning at the first base. Relative to germline, V is 0 bases shorter and J is 6 bases shorter, with 24 bases between their ends.

This TCR came from a human donor in good health (CMV status not recorded). Some clones in this sample may be carry-over from other donors' samples. The chain uses TRBV10-3 and TRBJ2-1, with a tentative D gene TRBD2 over 5 matching bases. The specimen was cultured CD8+ T cells from PBMCs, collected from culture after CMV antigen stimulation. The nucleotide sequence is given as TGTGCCATCAGTGAGTCGTATGGGATCTCTTACTCGGAGGTCAATGAGCAGTTCTTC. It encodes CAISESYGISYSEVNEQFF.